This T cell receptor (beta chain) was retrieved from a study of T-cell memory formation after mild COVID-19. Study outcomes and limitations: Clones shrinking from day 15 to 85 showed even CD4/CD8 mixes; later expanders tilted CD4+. Chiefly within CM and EM were the contracting CD4+ clones; CD8+ ones were within EMRA. Certain responding clones were present in pre-infection memory, suggesting participation of cross-reactive memory.

This clonotype was recorded a few times. Its target is not known. 5'RACE primed at constant segments yielded TCR alpha and TCR beta cDNA libraries bearing sample barcodes and UMIs. TCRdb redid the calling of the 5' RACE reads with MiXCR, one entry per CDR3 protein. The repertoire holds 400,000 or so distinct CDR3 sequences, with over 20% as singletons. This sequence originates from an adult woman who had mild COVID-19 (a few samples of this study predate the infection). Cell type and time point are not known. Source material: PBMCs or a T cell subset sorted from them (not recorded which).

CDR3 region: CSVPTRTSYNEQFF. CDR3 DNA: TGCAGTGTCCCCACTAGGACCTCCTACAATGAGCAGTTCTTC. V gene TRBV20-1 combines with J gene TRBJ2-1; TRBD2 might be the D (5 bases). The CDR3 runs 14 residues. CDR1 is DFQATT and CDR2 is SNEGSKA in the germline V gene (reference sequence). V was trimmed by 7 bases and J by 0 bases, leaving 13 bases between them.